The 18 T cell receptor beta chains given below trace back to one sample, sequenced in a study of spatial heterogeneity in lung cancer. The study, taken as a whole, reports: Counts of expanded intratumoral alpha and beta TCRs tracked tumor mutation counts.

Indicated time point: sample taken at primary tumor resection. No antigen has been assigned to these receptors. In TCRdb, the 5' RACE reads were re-called with MiXCR into one record per CDR3 protein. The sample consists of around 13,000 distinct CDR3 sequences, approximately 4.6% of them appearing once. Sequencing used lung tumor tissue, obtained at surgery. These receptor sequences come from a male donor with early-stage non-small cell lung cancer.

The sample holds many counts of this clonotype. The gene calls are TRBV7-9 and TRBJ2-7, with 9 bases identical to TRBD1. The V segment lost 2 bases and the J segment 2 bases; nucleotides outside the gene matches: 10. Per the germline V gene, CDR1 is SEHNR and CDR2 is FQNEAQ (reference sequence). This CDR3 contains 17 residues. CDR3 protein: CASSLPKTGGTTYEQYF. For the CDR3, the DNA is TGTGCCAGCAGCTTACCGAAGACAGGGGGTACTACCTACGAGCAGTACTTC.

This clonotype showed up many times. The J gene is TRBJ2-5, the V gene TRBV4-1, with TRBD2 identical over 7 bases. In germline, CDR1 is MGHRA, CDR2 YSYEKL. The CDR3 consists of 17 residues. J lost 4 bases, V lost 4 bases, and 15 bases had no gene match. Here the CDR3 reads CASSPDWSGVNGETQYF. For the CDR3, the DNA is TGCGCCAGCAGCCCGGACTGGAGCGGGGTGAATGGAGAGACCCAGTACTTC.

This clonotype was found many times. The chain carries TRBV20-1 and TRBJ2-3; D uncertain. From germline, CDR1 is DFQATT and CDR2 SNEGSKA (reference sequence). CDR3 size: 13 residues. Trimming stripped 7 bases from V and 1 base from J, with 12 bases between. CDR3 coding DNA: TGCAGTGTACACCTCGGCGGCACAGATACGCAGTATTTT. Translation: CSVHLGGTDTQYF.

This clonotype was seen many times. The chain is built from TRBV7-2 and TRBJ2-1; D uncertain. V lost 2 bases and J lost 3, with 8 bases in between. The CDR3 runs 14 residues. Germline V gene sequence: CDR1 SGHTA, CDR2 FQGNSA. Here the CDR3 reads CASSLSSYYNEQFF. CDR3 in DNA: TGTGCCAGCAGCTTATCGTCTTACTACAATGAGCAGTTCTTC.

Many counts were recorded for this clonotype. The chain links TRBV4-1 to TRBJ2-3, with 8 bases identical to TRBD2. V lost 5 bases to trimming and J lost 3 bases; unmatched junction nucleotides: 7. Germline CDR1 and CDR2: MGHRA and YSYEKL. CDR3 size: 15 residues. The CDR3 spells CASSRAGAGTDTQYF. DNA for the CDR3: TGCGCCAGCAGCAGAGCGGGGGCCGGTACAGATACGCAGTATTTT.

This clonotype was counted many times. The chain combines TRBV20-1 with TRBJ2-7; 9 bases match TRBD1. The CDR3 has 17 amino acids. The ends lost 3 bases at V and 0 bases at J; junction bases unmatched: 12. Germline values: CDR1 DFQATT, CDR2 SNEGSKA (reference sequence). The CDR3 region has the DNA TGCAGTGCTAGTTGGTCAGGTGGGACAGGGAACTCCTACGAGCAGTACTTC. Amino acid sequence: CSASWSGGTGNSYEQYF.

Many counts were recorded for this clonotype. J is TRBJ1-1 and V is TRBV4-3; 7 positions match TRBD1. CDR1 is LGHNA and CDR2 is YSLEER in the germline V gene. This CDR3 has 17 residues. Unmatched junction bases numbered 7, after V lost 0 bases and J lost 0 bases. The DNA of the CDR3 is TGCGCCAGCAGCCAAGATCGGAACAGGGGCTTGAACACTGAAGCTTTCTTT. It translates to CASSQDRNRGLNTEAFF.

The chain has TRBV29-1 and TRBJ1-3, with D unclear. The CDR3 runs to 12 residues. The germline CDR1 and CDR2 sequences are SQVTM and ANQGSEA. V was cut by 7 bases and J by 0 bases, with 7 bases left in between. The CDR3 here is CSATGSGNTIYF. The DNA of the CDR3 is TGCAGCGCTACGGGCTCTGGAAACACCATATATTTT.

This clonotype is medium-sized by share. The CDR3 DNA reads as TGCAGTGCTAGAAAGGCCTTGGGGCACAATGAGCAGTTCTTC. Translated: CSARKALGHNEQFF. This chain connects TRBV20-1 to TRBJ2-1, with a possible D match to TRBD1 (5 bases). The CDR3 spans 14 residues. Between the trimmed V and J ends, which lost 2 bases and 5 bases, there was a span of 13 bases. Germline CDR1 is DFQATT and CDR2 is SNEGSKA (reference sequence).

CDR3 nucleotide sequence: TGTGCCACGGGGCCGCGCACAGATACGCAGTATTTT. It specifies CATGPRTDTQYF. J is TRBJ2-3 and V is TRBV10-3; possibly TRBD1 or TRBD2 for D (5 bases each). The CDR3 covers 12 residues. Germline lookup yields CDR1 ENHRY and CDR2 SYGVKD. V lost 10 bases and J lost 1, with 9 bases in between.

This clonotype appeared many times. This chain joins TRBV11-2 and TRBJ1-5, with 7 bases lining up with TRBD1. Germline V gene sequence: CDR1 SGHAT, CDR2 FQNNGV. Germline trimming cut 5 bases from V and 3 bases from J; bases unmatched to any gene: 4. The CDR3 has 14 residues. The CDR3 loop is CASSRTGYNQPQHF. The CDR3 DNA follows: TGTGCCAGCAGCCGGACAGGCTACAATCAGCCCCAGCATTTT.

This clonotype was recorded at least ten times. The gene calls are TRBV6-5 and TRBJ2-2; D is perhaps TRBD2 (6 bases). The V end lost 5 bases, the J end lost 6 bases, and 13 bases lay between the germline ends. Germline-derived CDR1 and CDR2 are MNHEY and SVGAGI. There are 14 residues in the CDR3. The CDR3 DNA reads as TGTGCCAGCAGTAGGAACGCGGGGCCCGGGGAGCTGTTTTTT. Protein product: CASSRNAGPGELFF.

This chain joins TRBV20-1 and TRBJ2-2, with TRBD1 identical over 8 bases. The CDR3 loop spans 15 amino acids. The ends lost 6 bases at V and 3 bases at J; junction bases unmatched: 9. Germline V lookup: CDR1 DFQATT, CDR2 SNEGSKA (reference sequence). In DNA, the CDR3 is TGCAGTGCGAGGACAGGGCAGGTGCACACCGGGGAGCTGTTTTTT. Translation gives CSARTGQVHTGELFF.

The CDR3 nucleotides are TGTGCCAGCAGCTCGACGACAGGGCCGGAGACCCAGTACTTC. It translates to CASSSTTGPETQYF. The chain recombines TRBV2 with TRBJ2-5; the match to TRBD1 covers 7 bases. In germline, CDR1 is SNHLY, CDR2 FYNNEI. The CDR3 loop spans 14 amino acids. The junction had 9 bases not matched to a gene; V was cut back by 6 bases and J by 5 bases.

This clonotype occurred many times. The chain employs TRBV5-1 and TRBJ1-1; tentatively, D is TRBD1 (5 bases). The V end lost 0 bases, the J end lost 0 bases, and 6 bases lay between the germline ends. Germline V gene lookup returns CDR1 SGHRS and CDR2 YFSETQ. The CDR3 has 14 amino acids. CDR3 residues: CASSLGQMNTEAFF. CDR3 DNA: TGCGCCAGCAGCTTGGGACAGATGAACACTGAAGCTTTCTTT.

The sample holds many counts of this clonotype. The chain couples TRBV5-1 to TRBJ1-2; unclear D gene. Per germline, CDR1 SGHRS and CDR2 YFSETQ. Trimming removed 4 bases at V and 5 bases at J, with 15 bases between. The CDR3 is made up of 14 amino acids. As DNA, the CDR3 is TGCGCCAGCAGCGCTGGGTCTAGAGCATATGGCTACACCTTC. As protein: CASSAGSRAYGYTF.

This clonotype appeared many times. The chain carries TRBV5-6 and TRBJ2-7; 10 bases line up with TRBD1. The trim removed 4 bases at V and 5 bases at J, leaving 6 bases unmatched. The CDR3 is 14 amino acids. Germline V gene lookup returns CDR1 SGHDT and CDR2 YYEEEE. Here the CDR3 reads CASSPAGTGDEQYF. The CDR3 DNA is TGTGCCAGCAGCCCAGCCGGGACAGGGGACGAGCAGTACTTC.

Many counts were recorded for this clonotype. The chain employs TRBV19 and TRBJ1-1, with a weak D call TRBD1 (5 bases). Germline CDR1 and CDR2: LNHDA and SQIVND (reference sequence). Trimming cost V 6 bases and J 0 bases, with 14 bases left between them. CDR3 length: 15 amino acids. CDR3 coding DNA: TGTGCCAGTAGCCCATACCAAGGGGTGAACACTGAAGCTTTCTTT. The encoded protein is CASSPYQGVNTEAFF.